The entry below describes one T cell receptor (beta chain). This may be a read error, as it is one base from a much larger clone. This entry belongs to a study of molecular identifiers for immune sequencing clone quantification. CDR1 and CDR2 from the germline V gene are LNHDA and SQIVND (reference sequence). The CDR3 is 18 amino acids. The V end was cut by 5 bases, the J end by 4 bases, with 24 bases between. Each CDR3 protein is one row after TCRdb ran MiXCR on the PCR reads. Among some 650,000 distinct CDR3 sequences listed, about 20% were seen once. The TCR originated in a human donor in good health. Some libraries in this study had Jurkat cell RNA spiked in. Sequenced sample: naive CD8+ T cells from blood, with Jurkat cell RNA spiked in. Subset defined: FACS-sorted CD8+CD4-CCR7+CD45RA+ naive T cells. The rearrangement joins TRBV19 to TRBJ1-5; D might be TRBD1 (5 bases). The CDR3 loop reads CASSVGSGVALQNQPQHF. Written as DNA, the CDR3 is TGTGCCAGTAGTGTTGGCTCGGGGGTCGCCCTCCAAAATCAGCCCCAGCATTTT.